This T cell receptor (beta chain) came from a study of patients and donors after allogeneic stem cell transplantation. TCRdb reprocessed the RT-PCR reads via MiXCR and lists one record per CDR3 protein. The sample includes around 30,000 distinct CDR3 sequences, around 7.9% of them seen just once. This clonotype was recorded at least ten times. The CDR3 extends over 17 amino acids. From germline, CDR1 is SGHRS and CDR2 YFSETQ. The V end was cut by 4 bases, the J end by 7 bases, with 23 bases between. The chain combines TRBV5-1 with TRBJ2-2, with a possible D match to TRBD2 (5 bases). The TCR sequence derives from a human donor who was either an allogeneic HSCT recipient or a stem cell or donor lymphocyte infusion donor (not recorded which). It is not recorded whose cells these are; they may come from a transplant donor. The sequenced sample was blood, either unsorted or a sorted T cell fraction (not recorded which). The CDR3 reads CASSGGLSLAPVGELFF. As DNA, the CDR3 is TGCGCCAGCAGCGGTGGACTGTCCCTAGCCCCAGTCGGGGAGCTGTTTTTT.